The subject of this entry is one T cell receptor beta chain. This specimen comes from a study of T cell responses to AZD1222 COVID-19 vaccine. The germline V gene encodes CDR1 MNHNS and CDR2 SASEGT. Trimming took 3 bases from V and 0 from J, leaving 15 bases between them. The CDR3 consists of 17 residues. Using immunoSEQ multiplex PCR, the repertoire was profiled, and TCRdb retains in-frame clones only, with some absent. The sample has 150,000 to 180,000 clones, about 86% seen once; the top ten hold approximately 5.1%. This clonotype was obtained from an adult in good health. The chain carries TRBV6-1 and TRBJ2-1, with a possible D match to TRBD1 (6 bases). The sample was peripheral blood, taken on day 0 of MenACWY control vaccination. CDR3 loop: CASSESRQVLSYNEQFF. DNA for the CDR3: TGTGCCAGCAGTGAGTCCCGACAGGTCCTCTCCTACAATGAGCAGTTCTTC.